This T cell receptor beta chain was found in a study of blood T cells in healthy people across ages (dated by TCRdb to between 2014 and 2017). Regarding the study in general: In model experiments, roughly one uniquely barcoded TCR beta cDNA molecule per two T cells was captured by template switching. The study measured age-related changes in TCR beta repertoire diversity using deep sequencing normalized with unique cDNA molecular identifiers. Four age groups were formed from the donors: young (average about 15 years), middle-aged (around 39), aged (more than 55) and long-lived (roughly 81). Donors of different ages were randomly distributed across sequencing lanes to avoid experimental bias. Two additional independent replicas of 1 million unique cDNA reads from the same blood draw were analyzed for two donors (one aged 18 to 29 and one aged 80 or older).

Regarding this clonotype: Its specific antigen is unknown. Base qualities are not at hand, and no much larger clone is one base apart.

Study-wide findings and limitations: There was a strong correlation between observed TCR beta diversity and the percentage of naive T cells measured by flow cytometry. Compared with the aged group, the long-lived group had more naive CD4+ T cells, fewer expanded clones and increased TCR diversity, a pattern suggesting age selection. Total diversity estimates from one million sequenced T cells were considered lower bounds and underestimates. Since profiling was done on bulk unsorted PBMCs, naive and antigen-experienced compartments could not be conclusively compared. As age increased, observed TCR beta diversity per million T cells dropped in a roughly linear way, and a significant reduction was already evident by age about 36. Because donor CMV infection status was unknown, age-related changes in expanded clonotypes were potentially confounded.

There are 12 amino acids in the CDR3, from cysteine to phenylalanine inclusive. Just CDR3 DNA is preserved here, 36 bases in frame from base 1. V is shortened by 8 bases, J by 8 bases, and the region joining them spans 15 bases. The germline V gene (reference sequence) gives CDR1 as LGHDT and CDR2 as YNNKEL. Libraries were constructed by 5' RACE. TCRdb shows the sequencer as Illumina HiSeq 2500. The second PCR ran for about 6 to 12 cycles and used a J-beta primer mix along with a sample-barcoded 5' primer. A template-switch 5' adaptor carrying 12 random nucleotides introduced a unique molecular identifier onto each TCR beta cDNA molecule. Each sample yielded at least 2.5 million CDR3-containing paired-end reads. All of the RNA was converted into first-strand cDNA using the Mint cDNA synthesis kit, with a TRBC-specific oligonucleotide serving as the primer. All cDNA was treated with uracil-DNA glycosylase and then went through a first 18-cycle PCR with the universal primers M1SS and BC2_uni_R. In the authors' own workflow: For normalization, 1 million high-quality reads, each with a distinct molecular identifier, were randomly selected from each sample. Instead of being binned into consensus sequences, reads that shared molecular identifiers were thrown out. CDR3 identification, clonotype clustering and error correction used MiTCR with a Q25 quality threshold and the strictest error-elimination algorithm. A nonparametric unseen species model using Euler transformation provided a lower-bound estimate of total TCR beta diversity. TCRdb trimmed public reads at Q25 via fastp, called clones via MiXCR and kept in-frame beta chains. Rows matching on CDR3 protein sequence are summarized as one entry with the most common DNA and genes. The V and J calls, along with clone size, are taken from TCRdb and not from the paper's own processing. Across this sample there are around 710,000 distinct CDR3 sequences, with about 40% seen only once. The ten largest clonotypes hold about 20% of the sample.

Donors were a few dozen systemically healthy Caucasian individuals from Russia aged roughly 6 to 90 years. Roughly 9.5 milliliters of peripheral blood were drawn from each donor into EDTA-treated Vacutainer tubes. PBMCs were isolated by Ficoll-Paque density-gradient centrifugation, with at least 6.5 million obtained per sample. Trizol reagent was used to extract total RNA from PBMCs, with at least 5.5 micrograms per sample. For every donor, an aliquot of PBMCs went through flow cytometry to measure the percentages of naive CD45RAhigh/CD27high T cells. Rearrangement joined TRBV3-1 to TRBJ1-2; a tentative D match to TRBD1 spans 5 bases. The receptor was derived from a woman in her fifties or sixties in good health. The source material was blood. The nucleotide sequence is TGTGCCAGCCACCGGGGGGGTGGAGGCTACACCTTC. This gives the protein CASHRGGGGYTF.